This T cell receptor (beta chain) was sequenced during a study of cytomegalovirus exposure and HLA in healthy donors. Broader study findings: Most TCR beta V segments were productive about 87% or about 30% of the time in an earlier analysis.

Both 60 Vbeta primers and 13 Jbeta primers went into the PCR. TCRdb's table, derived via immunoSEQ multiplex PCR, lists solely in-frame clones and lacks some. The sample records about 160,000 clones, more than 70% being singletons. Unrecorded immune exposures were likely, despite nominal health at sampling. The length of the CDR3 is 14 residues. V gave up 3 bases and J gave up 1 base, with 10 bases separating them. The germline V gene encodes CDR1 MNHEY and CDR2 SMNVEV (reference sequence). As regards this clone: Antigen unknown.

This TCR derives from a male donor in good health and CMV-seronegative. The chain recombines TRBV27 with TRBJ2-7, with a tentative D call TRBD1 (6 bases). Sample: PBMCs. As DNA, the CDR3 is TGTGCCAGCAGTTTGCAGGGGAGTTCCTACGAGCAGTACTTC. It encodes CASSLQGSSYEQYF.